These T cell receptor beta chains were read from a single sample in a study of CD4 T cells in relation to SARS-CoV-2 and coronaviruses. The protocol was immunoSEQ multiplex PCR, while the TCRdb copy is restricted to in-frame clones and leaves out a portion. The sample holds 15,000 to 20,000 clones; more than 75% are singletons and the top ten take roughly a sixth. Their target antigens are unknown. The specimen was CD4+ T cells from PBMCs, cultured in vitro. Every receptor here comes from a human donor in good health. The CDR3 runs from the conserved cysteine through the conserved F or W. A D gene is named only where the DNA matches it firmly. For some rows the clone size is stated as once, few or many, or as a class when expanded; others skip it.

j_call: TRBJ1-5; v_call: TRBV30; clone_size: .; d_call: .; cdr3_nt: TGTGCCTGGAGTATAGACCGTGTGAATCAGCCCCAGCATTTT; cdr3_aa: CAWSIDRVNQPQHF
j_call: TRBJ2-1; v_call: TRBV11-3; clone_size: .; d_call: TRBD2; cdr3_nt: TGTGCCAGCAGCCCAGGACTAGCGGGATTGAATGAGCAGTTCTTC; cdr3_aa: CASSPGLAGLNEQFF
j_call: TRBJ1-2; v_call: TRBV9; clone_size: .; d_call: TRBD1; cdr3_nt: TGTGCCAGCAGCGACCGGACCGGGACAGGGGGCTCTCGGTATGGCTACACCTTC; cdr3_aa: CASSDRTGTGGSRYGYTF
j_call: TRBJ1-6; v_call: TRBV6-6; clone_size: .; d_call: TRBD1; cdr3_nt: TGTGCCAGCAGAAGGGACAGCCCAAATTCACCCCTCCACTTT; cdr3_aa: CASRRDSPNSPLHF
j_call: TRBJ2-2; v_call: TRBV2; clone_size: large; d_call: .; cdr3_nt: TGTGCCAGTAATCGGCCGGGCGGGACCGGGGAGCTGTTTTTT; cdr3_aa: CASNRPGGTGELFF
j_call: TRBJ2-5; v_call: TRBV2; clone_size: once; d_call: TRBD2; cdr3_nt: TGTGCCAGCAGTGAAACGGCTAGCGGTCCGGGGACCCAGTACTTC; cdr3_aa: CASSETASGPGTQYF
j_call: TRBJ2-2; v_call: TRBV7-3; clone_size: .; d_call: TRBD1; cdr3_nt: TGTGCCAGCAGCTTAACGACAGGGTTGAACACCGGGGAGCTGTTTTTT; cdr3_aa: CASSLTTGLNTGELFF
j_call: TRBJ2-2; v_call: TRBV11-2; clone_size: .; d_call: TRBD2; cdr3_nt: TGTGCCAGCAGCTCCTCCCTAGCGGGGGGCACCGGGGAGCTGTTTTTT; cdr3_aa: CASSSSLAGGTGELFF
j_call: TRBJ2-2; v_call: TRBV15; clone_size: .; d_call: TRBD1; cdr3_nt: TGTGCCACCAGCAGAGATGATCCAAGAGGACAGGTGACGAACACCGGGGAGCTGTTTTTT; cdr3_aa: CATSRDDPRGQVTNTGELFF
j_call: TRBJ1-5; v_call: TRBV30; clone_size: .; d_call: TRBD1; cdr3_nt: TGTGCCTGGACGTCGGGACAGGGGAATCAGCCCCAGCATTTT; cdr3_aa: CAWTSGQGNQPQHF
j_call: TRBJ1-4; v_call: TRBV18; clone_size: once; d_call: .; cdr3_nt: TGTGCCAGCTCATTAACGGTTGAAAAACTGTTTTTT; cdr3_aa: CASSLTVEKLFF
j_call: TRBJ2-7; v_call: TRBV11-2; clone_size: once; d_call: .; cdr3_nt: TGTGCCAGCAGCCTCTCCCCTTCCCGGGACGGGGAATCCTACGAGCAGTACTTC; cdr3_aa: CASSLSPSRDGESYEQYF
j_call: TRBJ1-6; v_call: TRBV5-1; clone_size: .; d_call: TRBD1; cdr3_nt: TGCGCCAGCAGCACAGGGGGAAATAATTCACCCCTCCACTTT; cdr3_aa: CASSTGGNNSPLHF
j_call: TRBJ1-5; v_call: TRBV21-1; clone_size: .; d_call: .; cdr3_nt: TGTGCCAGCAGCAAAAGAGTCGGTCATCAGCCCCAGCATTTT; cdr3_aa: CASSKRVGHQPQHF
j_call: TRBJ2-7; v_call: TRBV5-4; clone_size: .; d_call: .; cdr3_nt: TGTGCCAGCAGCTTGGAATACTCGGGCCTACGGGACTTC; cdr3_aa: CASSLEYSGLRDF
j_call: TRBJ2-3; v_call: TRBV7-3; clone_size: .; d_call: TRBD2; cdr3_nt: TGTGCCAGCAGCTTAAGACTAGCGGGAGGAACCAGCACAGATACGCAGTATTTT; cdr3_aa: CASSLRLAGGTSTDTQYF
j_call: TRBJ2-5; v_call: TRBV7-2; clone_size: .; d_call: .; cdr3_nt: TGTGCCAGCAGCTTAAAAAGTCTAGAAGAGACCCAGTACTTC; cdr3_aa: CASSLKSLEETQYF
j_call: TRBJ2-7; v_call: TRBV3-1/TRBV3-2; clone_size: .; d_call: .; cdr3_nt: TGTGCCAGCAGCCCTCGGACGAACTACGAGCAGTACTTC; cdr3_aa: CASSPRTNYEQYF
j_call: TRBJ2-2; v_call: TRBV6-6; clone_size: .; d_call: TRBD2; cdr3_nt: TGTGCCAGCAGTTACACTAGCGGGAGTGGCGGGGAGCTGTTTTTT; cdr3_aa: CASSYTSGSGGELFF
j_call: TRBJ2-2; v_call: TRBV19; clone_size: few; d_call: .; cdr3_nt: TGTGCCAGTCGGGGAGGAGGGGATGTCACCGGGGAGCTGTTTTTT; cdr3_aa: CASRGGGDVTGELFF
j_call: TRBJ2-5; v_call: TRBV11-2; clone_size: .; d_call: .; cdr3_nt: TGTGCCAGCAGCTTAGGGGGGGAAGGGCAAGAGACCCAGTACTTC; cdr3_aa: CASSLGGEGQETQYF
j_call: TRBJ2-3; v_call: TRBV7-6; clone_size: .; d_call: .; cdr3_nt: TGTGCCAGCAGCCCTCAAAGCACAGATACGCAGTATTTT; cdr3_aa: CASSPQSTDTQYF
j_call: TRBJ1-1; v_call: TRBV3-1/TRBV3-2; clone_size: .; d_call: .; cdr3_nt: TGTGCCAGCAGCCAAGATGGCGGTGATCGTGAAGCTTTCTTT; cdr3_aa: CASSQDGGDREAFF
j_call: TRBJ2-5; v_call: TRBV9; clone_size: .; d_call: .; cdr3_nt: TGTGCCAGCAGCCTAGTTGGCAGATACGAAGAGACCCAGTACTTC; cdr3_aa: CASSLVGRYEETQYF
j_call: TRBJ1-2; v_call: TRBV18; clone_size: .; d_call: .; cdr3_nt: TGTGCCAGCTCACCAGTCGCAGACTTTAACTATGGCTACACCTTC; cdr3_aa: CASSPVADFNYGYTF
j_call: TRBJ1-5; v_call: TRBV20-1; clone_size: .; d_call: TRBD1; cdr3_nt: TGCAGTGCTAGTTTTCAGGGGGTTTACCATAGCAATCAGCCCCAGCATTTT; cdr3_aa: CSASFQGVYHSNQPQHF
j_call: TRBJ2-2; v_call: TRBV6-6; clone_size: few; d_call: TRBD1; cdr3_nt: TGTGCCACCGGACTAACAGGGGGTACCGGGGAGCTGTTTTTT; cdr3_aa: CATGLTGGTGELFF
j_call: TRBJ2-2; v_call: TRBV4-1; clone_size: .; d_call: TRBD2; cdr3_nt: TGCGCCAGCAGCCATCCTAGCGGGAGAGATACCGGGGAGCTGTTTTTT; cdr3_aa: CASSHPSGRDTGELFF
j_call: TRBJ1-5; v_call: TRBV19; clone_size: few; d_call: .; cdr3_nt: TGTGCCAGTAGTGGTGAGGGTCAGCCCCAGCATTTT; cdr3_aa: CASSGEGQPQHF
j_call: TRBJ2-7; v_call: TRBV18; clone_size: .; d_call: TRBD2; cdr3_nt: TGTGCCAGCTCACCCCGGACTAGCGGGAGTAGCGAGCAGTACTTC; cdr3_aa: CASSPRTSGSSEQYF
j_call: TRBJ2-2; v_call: TRBV5-6; clone_size: .; d_call: TRBD1; cdr3_nt: TGTGCCAGCAGCTATGGACAGGCTTTAAACACCGGGGAGCTGTTTTTT; cdr3_aa: CASSYGQALNTGELFF
j_call: TRBJ2-1; v_call: TRBV12-5; clone_size: .; d_call: .; cdr3_nt: TGTGCTAGTGGTTTGTTCCCGGGACTGAGGGGATACAATGAGCAGTTCTTC; cdr3_aa: CASGLFPGLRGYNEQFF
j_call: TRBJ1-1; v_call: TRBV30; clone_size: .; d_call: .; cdr3_nt: TGTGCCTGGAGTGTCTCAGGAACAACTGAAGCTTTCTTT; cdr3_aa: CAWSVSGTTEAFF
j_call: TRBJ2-7; v_call: TRBV15; clone_size: .; d_call: .; cdr3_nt: TGTGCCACCAGCAGAGACAGTCCTTTCTACGAGCAGTACTTC; cdr3_aa: CATSRDSPFYEQYF
j_call: TRBJ2-1; v_call: TRBV7-8; clone_size: .; d_call: .; cdr3_nt: TGTGCCAGCAGCTTAGCGGCGACTCCTAGTCAGTTCTTC; cdr3_aa: CASSLAATPSQFF
j_call: TRBJ1-1; v_call: TRBV11-2; clone_size: .; d_call: .; cdr3_nt: TGTGCCAGCAGCTTAGGGTCTAAAGGCACTGAAGCTTTCTTT; cdr3_aa: CASSLGSKGTEAFF
j_call: TRBJ2-1; v_call: TRBV19; clone_size: .; d_call: .; cdr3_nt: TGTGCCAGTAGTATAGGACTTCCCGTCTGGGACAATGAGCAGTTCTTC; cdr3_aa: CASSIGLPVWDNEQFF
j_call: TRBJ2-1; v_call: TRBV3-1/TRBV3-2; clone_size: .; d_call: .; cdr3_nt: TGTGCCAGCAGCCAAGGCCCTAGCTCGTCCTACAATGAGCAGTTCTTC; cdr3_aa: CASSQGPSSSYNEQFF
j_call: TRBJ2-1; v_call: TRBV9; clone_size: .; d_call: .; cdr3_nt: TGTGCCAGCAGCACCGGCGACAATGAGCAGTTCTTC; cdr3_aa: CASSTGDNEQFF
j_call: TRBJ2-3; v_call: TRBV19; clone_size: few; d_call: TRBD1; cdr3_nt: TGTGCCAGTAGTATAGTTCCGGGACAGGGGGGCGATACGCAGTATTTT; cdr3_aa: CASSIVPGQGGDTQYF
j_call: TRBJ2-5; v_call: TRBV6-2/TRBV6-3; clone_size: .; d_call: TRBD2; cdr3_nt: TGTGCCAGCAGTTACTCGAACGGGGGGCTAGCGGGATCTGAGACCCAGTACTTC; cdr3_aa: CASSYSNGGLAGSETQYF
j_call: TRBJ2-7; v_call: TRBV25-1; clone_size: .; d_call: TRBD2; cdr3_nt: TGTGCCAGCAGTGGCGGACTAGCGGGAATCTACGAGCAGTACTTC; cdr3_aa: CASSGGLAGIYEQYF
j_call: TRBJ2-2; v_call: TRBV27; clone_size: .; d_call: TRBD2; cdr3_nt: TGTGCCAGCAGTTTTGGGGGGGACACCGGGGAGCTGTTTTTT; cdr3_aa: CASSFGGDTGELFF
j_call: TRBJ2-5; v_call: TRBV5-6; clone_size: once; d_call: .; cdr3_nt: TGTGCCAGCAGCTTGATCGGAGGGTCCCAAGAGACCCAGTACTTC; cdr3_aa: CASSLIGGSQETQYF
j_call: TRBJ1-6; v_call: TRBV6-5; clone_size: .; d_call: .; cdr3_nt: TGTGCCAGCCGTCGAGAGGTTGGATCACCCCTCCACTTT; cdr3_aa: CASRREVGSPLHF